The 5 T cell receptor beta chains below were found in one sample sequenced in a study of blood T cell repertoires in COVID-19. Here immunoSEQ multiplex PCR was the method, and the copy in TCRdb shows in-frame clones only, minus some. The table records 200,000 to 250,000 clones, 82% of them present only once. The sequenced sample consisted of PBMCs or T cells enriched from blood (not recorded which). These TCRs come from an older woman who had recovered from COVID-19.

The J gene is TRBJ2-7, the V gene TRBV3-1 (or the pseudogene TRBV3-2), with TRBD1 matching over 8 bases. The CDR3 consists of 17 residues. Germline CDR1 and CDR2: LGHDT and YNNKEL (reference sequence). V gave up 0 bases and J gave up 0 bases; unmatched junction bases: 7. In DNA, the CDR3 is TGTGCCAGCAGCCAAGACCCGGGACAGGAAAACTCCTACGAGCAGTACTTC. Residues: CASSQDPGQENSYEQYF.

The chain has TRBV4-1 and TRBJ2-6; 7 bases agree with TRBD1. Germline loops: CDR1 MGHRA, CDR2 YSYEKL. The J segment lost 3 bases and the V segment lost 0 bases, leaving 8 bases of the junction unmatched. The CDR3 is 18 amino acids. This chain's CDR3 is CASSQEATGASGANVLTF. Written as DNA, the CDR3 is TGCGCCAGCAGCCAAGAGGCTACAGGGGCGAGTGGGGCCAACGTCCTGACTTTC.

The chain joins TRBV5-1 to TRBJ2-7; 10 bases fit TRBD1. CDR1 and CDR2 (germline): SGHRS, YFSETQ. The V and J ends lost 2 bases and 6 bases, in that order; junction bases with no gene match: 5. The CDR3 has 14 amino acids. CDR3 bases: TGCGCCAGCAGCTTCGGGACAGGGGCTTTCGAGCAGTACTTC. Protein product: CASSFGTGAFEQYF.

The chain joins TRBV27 to TRBJ1-6; TRBD1 is a possible D gene (5 bases). The length of the CDR3 is 16 residues. The germline V gene has CDR1 MNHEY and CDR2 SMNVEV (reference sequence). Trimming took 6 bases from V and 9 from J, leaving 21 bases between them. The CDR3 loop is CASRWDSLGSGSPLHF. The CDR3, as DNA: TGTGCCAGCAGGTGGGACTCCCTTGGTTCGGGTTCACCCCTCCACTTT.

V is TRBV18 and J is TRBJ2-7; TRBD2 agrees at 10 bases. The germline CDR1 and CDR2 sequences are KGHSH and LQKENI. This CDR3 region has 16 residues. J gave up 2 bases and V 3 bases, and 7 bases lay outside the gene matches. CDR3 region: CASSPNPGLATYEQYF. CDR3 sequence (DNA): TGTGCCAGCTCACCGAACCCGGGACTAGCGACCTACGAGCAGTACTTC.